The entry below gives a single TCR beta chain sequence along with its context. These data originate in a study of blood T cell repertoires in COVID-19. Study summary: The United States, Italy and Spain supplied acute and convalescent COVID-19 samples. Sample material is recorded as cDNA or gDNA derived from T cells, B-cell-depleted T cells, or PBMCs.

The CDR3 has 14 residues. The V gene lost 3 bases and the J gene lost 5 bases, with 11 bases spanning the gap. The germline V gene encodes CDR1 KGHSH and CDR2 LQKENI. How the authors handled the data: How many nucleated cells were present was estimated from reference gene primer amplification. Only in-frame clones appear in the TCRdb table, and some are missing; sequencing was by immunoSEQ multiplex PCR. V, J and clone size are those of that table, while D and trimming were read from the DNA. The top ten hold about 2.5% of the sample, which has some 26,000 clones, roughly 90% seen once. Sequencing was done on a sample of peripheral blood. The receptor's source is a human donor in a cohort sampled during active COVID-19. The rearrangement uses TRBV18 and TRBJ2-4; D call uncertain. CDR3 coding DNA: TGTGCCAGCTCACCGATAAACACCGAAAACATTCAGTACTTC. It is translated as CASSPINTENIQYF. Using reference TRBV18 and TRBJ2-4 for the parts outside the CDR3, the full variable domain is NAGVMQNPRHLVRRRGQEARLRCSPMKGHSHVYWYRQLPEEGLKFMVYLQKENIIDESGMPKERFSAEFPKEGPSILRIQQVVRGDSAAYFCASSPINTENIQYFGAGTRLSVL.